Listed below are T cell receptor beta chains from one sample, sequenced in a study of blood T cells in healthy people across ages. TCRdb used MiXCR to reprocess the 5' RACE reads, holding one entry per CDR3 protein. The sample shows around 990,000 distinct CDR3 sequences, less than 45% of them seen only once. Specimen: blood. These receptors originate from a man aged 18 to 29 in good health. Each CDR3 is given with its conserved first and last residue. D genes are given only for firm matches. A clone size is listed for some rows: how often the clone was seen (once, few, many), or a class if it is expanded.

D gene	V gene	clone size	J gene	CDR3 DNA	CDR3 protein
TRBD1	TRBV15	few	TRBJ1-6	TGTGCCACCAGCTTAGGACAGGCGTATTCACCCCTCCACTTT	CATSLGQAYSPLHF
NA	TRBV7-2	few	TRBJ2-7	TGTGCCAGCAGCGCGCGGGACTGGCTGTACAATGAGCAGTACTTC	CASSARDWLYNEQYF
NA	TRBV4-3	NA	TRBJ2-2	TGCGCCAGCAGCCCTTGGGTCGGGGTTGTTACCGGGGAGCTGTTTTTT	CASSPWVGVVTGELFF
TRBD1	TRBV20-1	NA	TRBJ2-4	TGCAGTGCTAGAGCTCCCGGGACAGACAAAAACATTCAGTACTTC	CSARAPGTDKNIQYF
TRBD2	TRBV9	NA	TRBJ2-3	TGTGCCAGCAGCGTAGGTAGCGGGGGGAGGCAAAACACAGATACGCAGTATTTT	CASSVGSGGRQNTDTQYF
NA	TRBV4-2	NA	TRBJ1-3	TGTGCCAGCAGCCAAGATCAAGAGGGAAACACCATATATTTT	CASSQDQEGNTIYF
NA	TRBV6-6	NA	TRBJ1-2	TGTGCCAGCAATACGGCAGGCCCCTATGGCTACACCTTC	CASNTAGPYGYTF
NA	TRBV3-1	many	TRBJ1-2	TGTGCCAGCAGCCAGGACGACGGCTACACCTTC	CASSQDDGYTF
NA	TRBV5-6	NA	TRBJ1-6	TGTGCCAGCAGCACCAACCGGGACCACCACCTGCGAAGCTCCTATAATTCACCCCTCCACTTT	CASSTNRDHHLRSSYNSPLHF
TRBD1	TRBV6-6	NA	TRBJ1-4	TGTGCCAGCAGTCAGGGACAGAAGGAAAAACTGTTTTTT	CASSQGQKEKLFF
NA	TRBV4-3	NA	TRBJ2-5	TGCGCCAGCAGCCAAGTCGGCGGTAGTAATGAGCAGTACTTC	CASSQVGGSNEQYF
NA	TRBV9	NA	TRBJ2-1	TGTGCCAGCAGCGTAGTTCCCCAAGGCCGTGAGCAGTTCTTC	CASSVVPQGREQFF
NA	TRBV11-3	NA	TRBJ2-3	TGTGCCAGCAGCTCCGGACGGCTCACAGATACGCAGTATTTT	CASSSGRLTDTQYF
NA	TRBV9	NA	TRBJ2-3	TGTGCCAGCAGCACGAACTCCGCCGGCGGTACGCAGTATTTT	CASSTNSAGGTQYF
NA	TRBV6-6	many	TRBJ2-1	TGTGCCAGCAGTTACGCCCCTAGCTTGGACAATGAGCAGTTCTTC	CASSYAPSLDNEQFF
NA	TRBV2	NA	TRBJ2-5	TGTGCCAGCAGTGGAGGGATCCCCCAGGAGTACTTC	CASSGGIPQEYF
NA	TRBV4-3	few	TRBJ2-5	TGCGCCAGCAGCCTCAACAGGGGCGGGGGGGAGACCCAGTACTTC	CASSLNRGGGETQYF
NA	TRBV3-1	NA	TRBJ2-3	TGTGCCAGCAGCCAAGATGGGGGGGCCTACACAGATACGCAGTATTTT	CASSQDGGAYTDTQYF
NA	TRBV27	few	TRBJ1-1	TGTGCCAGCAGTTTATCAGAGGTTGCTGAAGCTTTCTTT	CASSLSEVAEAFF
NA	TRBV30	NA	TRBJ2-2	TGTGCCTGGAGTGCAGGGGGGCTGGGCGGGGAGCTGTTTTTT	CAWSAGGLGGELFF